The clone carrying this TCR beta chain was counted between two and nine times. Its antigen is not known. This sample is part of a study of regulatory T cells in long-lasting Graves disease. Study-wide points: Persistent disease was associated with favored TRBV28 usage and with favored use of TRBJ1-2 and TRBJ2-5. The study found persistent patients shared more public clonotypes (approximately 2,700) than new patients (over 850).

Germline V gives CDR1 SGDLS, CDR2 YYNGEE. The CDR3 totals 12 residues. V lost 0 bases and J 5 bases, leaving 5 bases between the germline ends. Time point meaning: newly diagnosed GD, antithyroid drugs for less than 3 months. There was RNA extracted from PBMCs, and the TCR library was made from it. Relying on iRepertoire HTBI primers and Arm-PCR of CDR3 regions, the team built TCR beta libraries. MiXCR was run by TCRdb on the multiplex PCR reads, yielding one entry per CDR3 protein. The sample contains hundreds of thousands of distinct CDR3 sequences, more than 10% of which appear only once. The sample was also linked to a second study, of T cells in Graves' hyperthyroidism and ophthalmopathy. That publication notes: Most clonotypes that expanded in the thyroid above 0.001 also showed up in blood.

This clonotype originated in a woman aged 25 to 39 with Graves disease. The specimen comprised peripheral blood mononuclear cells (PBMCs), sampled at new diagnosis, from a patient treated with antithyroid drugs. The chain has TRBV9 and TRBJ2-5, with D unclear. CDR3 coding DNA: TGTGCCAGCAGCGTAGGTTCGGAGACCCAGTACTTC. Its translation is CASSVGSETQYF.